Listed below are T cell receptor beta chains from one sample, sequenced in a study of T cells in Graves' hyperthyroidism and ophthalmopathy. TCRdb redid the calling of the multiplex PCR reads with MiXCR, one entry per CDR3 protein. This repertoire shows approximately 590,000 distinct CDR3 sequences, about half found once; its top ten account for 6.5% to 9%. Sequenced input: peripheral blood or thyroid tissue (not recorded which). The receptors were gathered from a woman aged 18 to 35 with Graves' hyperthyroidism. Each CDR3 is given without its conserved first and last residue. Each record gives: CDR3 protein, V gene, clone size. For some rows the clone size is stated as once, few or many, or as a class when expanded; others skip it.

CDR3: ASSYSSQRGTEAF; V: TRBV10-3; size: -
CDR3: ASSISVRGSGANVLT; V: TRBV19; size: -
CDR3: SVGPALYEQY; V: TRBV29-1; size: -
CDR3: ASSNGDIQETQY; V: TRBV5-1; size: -
CDR3: ASRKTGGTSNQPQH; V: TRBV10-3; size: -
CDR3: ASSVGLAGVSGGELF; V: TRBV9; size: few
CDR3: ASSSATDNSPLH; V: TRBV7-8; size: -
CDR3: ASSKVSGEETQY; V: TRBV19; size: -
CDR3: ASSEDAGRSGYT; V: TRBV6-1; size: many
CDR3: ASSLDTTIGELF; V: TRBV5-4; size: -
CDR3: ASSQDDQVSPLH; V: TRBV4-1; size: few
CDR3: ASGKGDTQY; V: TRBV7-6; size: few
CDR3: SVWSGNGYT; V: TRBV29-1; size: -
CDR3: SVDPRGTGELF; V: TRBV29-1; size: -
CDR3: SVGASGSSGELF; V: TRBV29-1; size: -
CDR3: SSPRQAYEQY; V: TRBV29-1; size: -
CDR3: ASSRNNPGELF; V: TRBV9; size: -
CDR3: ASRTGDEQY; V: TRBV5-5; size: few
CDR3: ASSLFDDEQY; V: TRBV7-2; size: -
CDR3: ASSSGQLGVETQY; V: TRBV3-1; size: -
CDR3: SAPTGNQPQH; V: TRBV20-1; size: many
CDR3: ASGRAATYEQY; V: TRBV7-6; size: -
CDR3: ASSQTTSGATYEQY; V: TRBV7-6; size: -
CDR3: ASRRQSQETQY; V: TRBV19; size: many
CDR3: ASSRGQQY; V: TRBV2; size: -
CDR3: ASHGTRSNQPQH; V: TRBV6-6; size: -
CDR3: ASSKTSGELF; V: TRBV4-2; size: -
CDR3: ASTEGEWYTEAF; V: TRBV2; size: -
CDR3: ASSDRAGPRKNTEAF; V: TRBV2; size: -
CDR3: ASSLPGLFYYEQY; V: TRBV11-1; size: -
CDR3: ASSEPSGSKPYEQY; V: TRBV11-2; size: once